This T cell receptor beta chain originates from a study of cytomegalovirus exposure and HLA in healthy donors. The wider study: Sequencing of 150 million to 200 million T cells in an earlier analysis found 95 million to 120 million unique TCR beta sequences. Study results and caveats: According to a later analysis, donors in an Asian-associated ancestry cluster reportedly had fewer N-insertions than the roughly 630-donor mean. In a later analysis, most CMV-associated TCR beta chains appeared HLA-restricted. The study found most TCR sequences rare, yet found some public TCRs in many donors.

For this clone: The antigen is undetermined.

The PCR made use of 60 Vbeta and 13 Jbeta primers. Sequencing was performed with immunoSEQ multiplex PCR; in TCRdb, only in-frame clones are kept and a portion is missing. The table records about 160,000 clones, around 83% of them present only once. The sequenced sample was PBMCs. The origin of this receptor is a girl aged 2-15 years in good health and CMV-seropositive.

In DNA, the CDR3 is TGTGCCAGCAGCTTAGTTGGAGGCTATGGCTACACCTTC. Translation gives CASSLVGGYGYTF. The chain uses TRBV13 and TRBJ1-2, with D unclear. Per germline, CDR1 PRHDT and CDR2 FYEKMQ (reference sequence). This CDR3 comprises 13 residues. Trimming shortened V by 1 base and J by 4 bases, and 7 bases separated the two germline ends.